This T cell receptor beta chain was recorded in a study of T cells in Graves' hyperthyroidism and ophthalmopathy. Study-wide findings and caveats: Most clonotypes that expanded in the thyroid above 0.001 also showed up in blood.

Uncontrolled infection, other autoimmune disease, pregnancy or lactation led to exclusion. In making diagnoses, clinical symptoms, serum thyroxine and TRAb, thyroid ultrasound and orbital computed tomography were all used. Only a few counts were recorded for this clonotype. Antigen unknown. TCR beta CDR3 regions were amplified from RNA transcripts. A first-round RT-PCR of the TCR CDR3 used the HTBI primer set. TCRdb reprocessed the multiplex PCR reads with MiXCR, giving one entry per CDR3 protein. The table has a few hundred thousand distinct CDR3 sequences, approximately 20% seen once; the top ten hold about 45%. This receptor was identified in a man aged 35 to 55 with Graves' hyperthyroidism. Sequencing used blood.

The CDR3: CASSAGLGGETQYF. The DNA for the CDR3 is TGTGCCAGCAGCGCCGGTCTGGGGGGAGAGACCCAGTACTTC. The rearrangement joins TRBV9 to TRBJ2-5, with a weak D call TRBD2 (6 bases). CDR1 is SGDLS, CDR2 YYNGEE, per germline. The CDR3 loop spans 14 amino acids. V dropped 3 bases and J dropped 4 bases, with 13 bases sitting between them.